This is a list of T cell receptor beta chains from one sample in a study of cytomegalovirus exposure and HLA in healthy donors. Here immunoSEQ multiplex PCR was the method, and the copy in TCRdb shows in-frame clones only, minus some. The sample holds 100,000 to 150,000 clones, approximately 72% seen once. The sample taken for sequencing was PBMCs. The source is a woman in her fifties or sixties in good health and CMV-seropositive. The CDR3 runs from the conserved cysteine through the conserved F or W. A D gene is named only where the DNA matches it firmly. Expanded clones get a size class; other rows say once, few or many, or leave the size out.

>TRBJ1-1|TRBV27|-|-
CASSPWARGGNEAFF
TGTGCCAGCAGTCCGTGGGCTCGGGGGGGGAATGAAGCTTTCTTT
>TRBJ1-1|TRBV29-1|-|-
CSAQGGFGMTEAFF
TGCAGCGCTCAAGGAGGATTTGGGATGACTGAAGCTTTCTTT
>TRBJ2-7|TRBV10-3|-|-
CAISERGTGTHEQYF
TGTGCCATCAGTGAGCGGGGCACCGGGACTCACGAGCAGTACTTC
>TRBJ1-1|TRBV27|-|TRBD1
CASSSYDRDTEAFF
TGTGCCAGCAGTTCCTACGACAGGGACACTGAAGCTTTCTTT
>TRBJ2-5|TRBV30|-|TRBD2
CAWTRGLAQETQYF
TGTGCCTGGACCCGAGGACTAGCACAAGAGACCCAGTACTTC
>TRBJ1-2|TRBV6-1|-|-
CASSGEASANYGYTF
TGTGCCAGCAGTGGAGAGGCCTCTGCTAACTATGGCTACACCTTC
>TRBJ1-4|TRBV2|-|-
CASKGVGEKLFF
TGTGCCAGCAAGGGGGTGGGCGAAAAACTGTTTTTT
>TRBJ2-7|TRBV5-1|-|TRBD2
CASSLVGEGQYF
TGCGCCAGCAGCTTGGTAGGGGAGGGGCAGTACTTC
>TRBJ2-5|TRBV2|-|-
CASSGGQLQETQYF
TGTGCCAGCAGTGGTGGACAGCTTCAAGAGACCCAGTACTTC
>TRBJ2-5|TRBV10-1|-|TRBD1
CASRDIGTAPAETQYF
TGCGCCAGCAGAGATATAGGGACAGCCCCGGCGGAGACCCAGTACTTC
>TRBJ2-1|TRBV2|-|TRBD1
CASSLPGQGGHEQFF
TGTGCCAGCAGTCTCCCGGGACAGGGGGGGCATGAGCAGTTCTTC
>TRBJ2-5|TRBV7-2|-|TRBD1
CASSFTGGGETQYF
TGTGCCAGCAGCTTTACAGGGGGCGGAGAGACCCAGTACTTC
>TRBJ2-1|TRBV7-8|-|TRBD1
CASSSARGSGAYNEQFF
TGTGCCAGCAGCTCCGCCAGGGGGAGCGGAGCCTACAATGAGCAGTTCTTC
>TRBJ2-7|TRBV2|few|TRBD1
CASRGTGDEQYF
TGTGCCAGCAGGGGGACAGGGGACGAGCAGTACTTC
>TRBJ2-7|TRBV11-2|-|TRBD1
CASLPGQGTYEQYF
TGTGCCAGTCTCCCGGGACAGGGAACCTACGAGCAGTACTTC
>TRBJ2-7|TRBV19|-|-
CASSLQGRYEQYF
TGTGCCAGTAGTCTTCAGGGTAGATACGAGCAGTACTTC
>TRBJ2-1|TRBV2|-|TRBD2
CASRSSGYNEQFF
TGTGCCAGCAGGAGTAGCGGGTACAATGAGCAGTTCTTC
>TRBJ2-2|TRBV5-1|-|-
CASSDQTGNTGELFF
TGCGCCAGCAGCGACCAGACAGGGAACACCGGGGAGCTGTTTTTT
>TRBJ2-1|TRBV18|-|-
CASSPARTTYNEQFF
TGTGCCAGCTCACCGGCCAGGACTACCTACAATGAGCAGTTCTTC
>TRBJ1-6|TRBV14|-|-
CASSQRGMSYNSPLHF
TGTGCCAGCAGCCAGCGGGGCATGTCCTATAATTCACCCCTCCACTTT
>TRBJ1-5|TRBV2|-|-
CASSDNRANQPQHF
TGTGCCAGCAGTGACAACAGGGCAAATCAGCCCCAGCATTTT
>TRBJ1-2|TRBV5-1|few|-
CASSAGPGNGYTF
TGCGCCAGCAGCGCCGGGCCAGGGAATGGCTACACCTTC
>TRBJ2-7|TRBV9|-|TRBD2
CASSVGSGRTPYEQYF
TGTGCCAGCAGCGTAGGTAGCGGGAGGACCCCTTACGAGCAGTACTTC
>TRBJ2-5|TRBV7-8|-|TRBD2
CASRSPSTSAETQYF
TGTGCCAGCAGATCACCCTCGACTAGCGCAGAGACCCAGTACTTC
>TRBJ2-3|TRBV27|-|-
CASSFKSGVWGFSEFLSTDTQYF
TGTGCCAGCAGTTTTAAGTCGGGAGTTTGGGGCTTCTCTGAATTCCTTAGCACAGATACGCAGTATTTT
>TRBJ1-2|TRBV7-2|-|-
CASSTYRELYGYTF
TGTGCCAGCAGCACCTACAGGGAGCTCTATGGCTACACCTTC
>TRBJ2-3|TRBV29-1|-|-
CSVAGDAHITDTQYF
TGCAGCGTTGCGGGAGATGCACATATCACAGATACGCAGTATTTT
>TRBJ2-1|TRBV30|-|-
CAWSPPPAGYTYNEQFF
TGTGCCTGGAGTCCCCCCCCGGCAGGGTATACCTACAATGAGCAGTTCTTC
>TRBJ2-5|TRBV9|once|TRBD2
CASSPFGLAGGKTQYF
TGTGCCAGCAGCCCCTTCGGACTAGCGGGAGGCAAGACCCAGTACTTC
>TRBJ2-3|TRBV19|-|-
CASPTRLDTQYF
TGTGCCAGTCCAACTCGTCTGGATACGCAGTATTTT
>TRBJ2-1|TRBV4-3|few|-
CASSQDKDKGNEQFF
TGCGCCAGCAGCCAAGATAAGGACAAGGGAAATGAGCAGTTCTTC
>TRBJ1-5|TRBV7-8|once|-
CASSLVAGGINQPQHF
TGTGCCAGCAGCTTAGTTGCGGGGGGGATCAATCAGCCCCAGCATTTT
>TRBJ1-1|TRBV7-9|-|-
CASSLEAVMNTEAFF
TGTGCCAGCAGCTTAGAGGCGGTGATGAACACTGAAGCTTTCTTT
>TRBJ1-4|TRBV19|-|-
CASRQGANEKLFF
TGTGCCAGTAGGCAAGGGGCTAATGAAAAACTGTTTTTT
>TRBJ1-5|TRBV19|-|TRBD1
CASSLPGTEIFNQPQHF
TGTGCCAGTAGCCTTCCCGGGACAGAGATCTTCAATCAGCCCCAGCATTTT
>TRBJ1-1|TRBV15|-|-
CATSSSGRLGAFF
TGTGCCACCAGCAGTTCGGGGAGGTTAGGCGCTTTCTTT
>TRBJ2-7|TRBV19|-|TRBD2
CASSFGTSGRTYEQYF
TGTGCCAGTAGTTTCGGGACTAGCGGGAGGACCTACGAGCAGTACTTC
>TRBJ1-2|TRBV6-5|once|TRBD1
CASSSPTGDYGYTF
TGTGCCAGCAGTTCGCCGACAGGGGACTATGGCTACACCTTC
>TRBJ1-2|TRBV7-9|-|TRBD1
CASSLSQGESGYTF
TGTGCCAGCAGCTTAAGTCAGGGGGAGTCTGGCTACACCTTC
>TRBJ1-4|TRBV5-1|-|TRBD1
CASSRGGTGGANEKLFF
TGCGCCAGCAGCCGCGGTGGGACAGGGGGCGCGAATGAAAAACTGTTTTTT
>TRBJ2-7|TRBV7-3|-|-
CASSAAGGPTPYEQYF
TGTGCCAGCAGCGCCGCAGGCGGGCCAACCCCCTACGAGCAGTACTTC
>TRBJ2-7|TRBV2|-|TRBD2
CASSAETGGSYEQYF
TGTGCCAGCAGTGCGGAAACGGGGGGTTCCTACGAGCAGTACTTC
>TRBJ2-3|TRBV11-2|-|TRBD2
CASSIRTSRQYF
TGTGCCAGCAGCATCCGGACTAGTCGGCAGTATTTT
>TRBJ2-7|TRBV2|-|TRBD1
CASSPSGTGGNEQYF
TGTGCCAGCAGCCCAAGTGGGACAGGGGGTAACGAGCAGTACTTC
>TRBJ2-3|TRBV29-1|-|-
CSVARATTDTQYF
TGCAGCGTCGCCAGGGCGACAACAGATACGCAGTATTTT
>TRBJ2-1|TRBV5-6|-|TRBD1
CASSSRQGAYNEQFF
TGTGCCAGCAGCTCGAGACAGGGGGCCTACAATGAGCAGTTCTTC
>TRBJ1-4|TRBV6-5|few|-
CASSYSDSFNEKLFF
TGTGCCAGCAGTTACTCGGACAGCTTTAATGAAAAACTGTTTTTT
>TRBJ2-7|TRBV15|-|TRBD1
CATSRGGDSYEQYF
TGTGCCACCAGCAGAGGAGGGGACAGCTACGAGCAGTACTTC
>TRBJ1-2|TRBV10-3|-|TRBD1
CAISDRTGNGYTF
TGTGCCATCAGTGACAGGACAGGGAATGGCTACACCTTC
>TRBJ1-2|TRBV7-2|-|TRBD1
CASSKDRGQVYGYTF
TGTGCCAGCAGCAAAGACAGGGGGCAGGTCTATGGCTACACCTTC
>TRBJ1-6|TRBV4-3|few|-
CASSPQRGQYNSPLHF
TGCGCCAGCAGCCCCCAGAGGGGACAATATAATTCACCCCTCCACTTT
>TRBJ2-1|TRBV27|-|TRBD1
CASRGQTGYNEQFF
TGTGCCAGCAGGGGACAGACGGGGTACAATGAGCAGTTCTTC
>TRBJ2-2|TRBV18|-|-
CASSPSGIGELFF
TGTGCCAGCTCACCAAGCGGCATCGGGGAGCTGTTTTTT